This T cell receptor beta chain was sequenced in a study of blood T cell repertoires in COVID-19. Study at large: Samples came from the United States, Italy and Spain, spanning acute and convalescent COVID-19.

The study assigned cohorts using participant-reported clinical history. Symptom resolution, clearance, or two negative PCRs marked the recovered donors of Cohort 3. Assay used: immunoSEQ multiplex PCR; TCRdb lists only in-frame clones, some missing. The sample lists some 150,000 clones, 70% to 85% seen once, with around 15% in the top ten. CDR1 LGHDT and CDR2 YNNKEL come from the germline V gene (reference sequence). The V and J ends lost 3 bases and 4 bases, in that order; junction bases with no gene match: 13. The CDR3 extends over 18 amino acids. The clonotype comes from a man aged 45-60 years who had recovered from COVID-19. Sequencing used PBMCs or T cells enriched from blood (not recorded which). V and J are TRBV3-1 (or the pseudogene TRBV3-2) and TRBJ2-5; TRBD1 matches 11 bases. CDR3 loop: CASSQRWTGGAPGETQYF. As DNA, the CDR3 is TGTGCCAGCAGCCAGAGATGGACAGGGGGCGCTCCTGGAGAGACCCAGTACTTC.